A single T cell receptor (beta chain) is shown here with its context. Its matching antigen is unknown. Donors were ostensibly healthy at sampling, although undocumented immune exposures were probable. Researchers ran the PCR with 60 Vbeta and 13 Jbeta primers. TCRdb's table, derived via immunoSEQ multiplex PCR, lists solely in-frame clones and lacks some. The sample consists of 120,000 to 150,000 clones, around 80% of them appearing once. These data originate in a study of cytomegalovirus exposure and HLA in healthy donors. General study points: Upon later analysis, TCR association rates were observed to vary by HLA locus, being highest for DRB1 and lowest for HLA-C. Accurate predictions that matched the HLA-A and HLA-B alleles of most subjects were reportedly made from TCR beta sequences.

V trimming: 4 bases; J trimming: 4 bases; junction bases outside the gene matches: 2. CDR1 is SGHRS, CDR2 YFSETQ, per germline. The CDR3 runs to 14 residues. The gene calls are TRBV5-1 and TRBJ2-2; 9 nucleotides align to TRBD2. Sequenced: PBMCs. The sequence came from a man in his forties or fifties in good health and CMV-seropositive. The CDR3 DNA reads as TGCGCCAGCAGCCTTAGCGGGAGCACCGGGGAGCTGTTTTTT. Its protein is CASSLSGSTGELFF.